The subject of this entry is one T cell receptor beta chain. What antigen it recognizes has not been identified. No base-level quality is on record; no much larger clone is a single base apart. This specimen belongs to a study of blood T cell repertoires in COVID-19 (dated by TCRdb to the early 2020s). About the study as a whole: Samples covering the acute and convalescent phases of COVID-19 were provided by collaborators in the United States, Italy and Spain. A freely available public database, intended as a resource for researchers studying the immune response to SARS-CoV-2, is where the repertoires were released. Where available, HLA class I and class II types were obtained from metadata supplied by the sample provider rather than from assay-based typing. Nearly every sample came with metadata listing a de-identified subject ID, COVID-19 status, age in years and sex. The material from the prospective study consisted of cDNA or gDNA derived from T cells, B-cell-depleted T cells, or PBMCs. Subjects who had been exposed to COVID-19, were actively infected with it, or had recovered from it provided the deeply sampled blood TCRbeta repertoires that made up the dataset. Samples came from the ongoing ImmuneRACE study (first 160 participants) plus 1,254 subjects from 6 global collaborators. The investigation overall reported the following: The quantity of clinical and demographic metadata differed by source and by participant and was supplied without curation.

The immunoSEQ Assay, a bias-controlled multiplex PCR, was used to amplify TCRbeta CDR3 regions from genomic DNA. The authors processed their data as follows. The number of nucleated cells in each sample was estimated by amplification of reference gene primers within the assay. To quantify the absolute abundance of each unique TCRbeta CDR3 rearrangement, sequence reads were collapsed and filtered. Productive Simpson clonality was computed per sample as the square root of Simpson's diversity index over productive rearrangements. TCRdb took this table from immuneACCESS and kept in-frame rearrangements with V and J called. Such tables lack part of the clones; where checked against another copy, unresolved V genes explain under half of the gap, and the rest is unexplained. V, J and clone size were drawn from that table, and D and trimming were deduced from the DNA. The sample table lists 150,000 or so clones, 85% to 95% of them with a count of one. The ten largest clones capture 4.6% of the sample.

Whole blood was collected in K2EDTA tubes by collaborating institutions according to the institutions' own protocols. For TCRbeta analysis, collaborators shipped samples in one of three forms: frozen whole blood, isolated PBMCs, or DNA extracted from either of those sample types. The receptor was isolated from a woman in her fifties or sixties with acute or convalescent COVID-19. The specimen sequenced was peripheral blood.

Read as DNA, the sequence is TGTGCCAGCAGCCAAGATAGAACGGGGGGGCCGTCGAAGACCCTGTCTCAGTACTTC. Translated, this gives CASSQDRTGGPSKTLSQYF. The receptor chain draws on TRBV4-2 and TRBJ2-4, and TRBD2 aligns with 8 junction nucleotides. Counted from cysteine to phenylalanine, this CDR3 has 19 amino acids. CDR3 DNA only is kept here, 57 bases in frame from base 1. Ends trimmed: V by 0 bases, J by 12 bases; bases unmatched to a gene: 22. CDR1 and CDR2, per the germline V gene, are LGHNA and YNFKEQ.